This T cell receptor (beta chain) was documented in a study of PD-L1 blockade in urothelial cancer. Study-wide background: Administration of atezolizumab to patients began at some point between 2013 and 2015, at 1,200 mg intravenously every 3 weeks. Of 30 or so patients, some 25 were males with bladder-origin urothelial cancer.

Time point in this sample: peripheral blood 6 weeks after treatment start. It was locally advanced or metastatic urothelial carcinoma that patients had. Here immunoSEQ multiplex PCR was the method, and the copy in TCRdb shows in-frame clones only, minus some. The data contain tens of thousands of clones, approximately 86% of them singletons. The V and J ends lost 5 bases and 0 bases, in that order; junction bases with no gene match: 13. Germline V gene sequence: CDR1 SGHTA, CDR2 FQGNSA. There are 19 residues in the CDR3. This clonotype originated in a man in his fifties with urothelial cancer. The material sequenced was PBMCs, taken around atezolizumab (anti-PD-L1) treatment. This rearrangement joins TRBV7-2 to TRBJ2-2, with TRBD1 identical over 9 bases. CDR3 sequence: CASSRQGVASGPNTGELFF. The CDR3 DNA reads TGTGCCAGCAGCAGACAGGGGGTGGCTAGCGGCCCGAACACCGGGGAGCTGTTTTTT. The variable domain in full, completed from reference TRBV7-2 and TRBJ2-2, reads GAGVSQSPSNKVTEKGKDVELRCDPISGHTALYWYRQSLGQGLEFLIYFQGNSAPDKSGLPSDRFSAERTGGSVSTLTIQRTQQEDSAVYLCASSRQGVASGPNTGELFFGEGSRLTVL.